This T cell receptor beta chain was recovered during a study of preoperative IRX-2 immunotherapy in early breast cancer. Produced via immunoSEQ multiplex PCR; TCRdb's table is partial and in-frame only. The table includes under 4,000 clones, approximately 85% detected once. This clone was seen a single time. Germline V gene lookup returns CDR1 MGHDK and CDR2 SYGVNS. The length of the CDR3 is 14 residues. V lost 2 bases, J lost 0 bases, and 6 bases lay in between. Treatment specified: preoperative locoregional IRX-2 cytokine immunotherapy. This phase Ib study tested locoregional IRX-2 cytokine immunotherapy given before surgery.

The sample consisted of tumor tissue, taken after IRX-2 immunotherapy. The genes are TRBV25-1 and TRBJ2-3; D possibly corresponds to TRBD2 (5 bases). The receptor was isolated from a human donor with breast cancer. The CDR3: CASSERTSTDTQYF. In nucleotides, the CDR3 is TGTGCCAGCAGTGAACGGACTAGCACAGATACGCAGTATTTT.